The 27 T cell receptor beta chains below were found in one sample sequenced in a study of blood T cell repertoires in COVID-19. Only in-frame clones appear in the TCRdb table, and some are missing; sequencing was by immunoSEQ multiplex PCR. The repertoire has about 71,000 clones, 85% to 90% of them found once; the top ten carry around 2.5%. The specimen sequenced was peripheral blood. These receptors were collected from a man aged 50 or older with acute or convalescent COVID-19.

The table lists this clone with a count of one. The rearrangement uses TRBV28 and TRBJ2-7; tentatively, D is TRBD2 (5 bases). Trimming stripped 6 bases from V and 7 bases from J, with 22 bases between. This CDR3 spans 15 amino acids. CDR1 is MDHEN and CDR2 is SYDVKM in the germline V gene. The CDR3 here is CASSFTEGSYVEQYF. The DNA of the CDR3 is TGTGCCAGCAGCTTCACTGAGGGAAGCTACGTAGAGCAGTACTTC.

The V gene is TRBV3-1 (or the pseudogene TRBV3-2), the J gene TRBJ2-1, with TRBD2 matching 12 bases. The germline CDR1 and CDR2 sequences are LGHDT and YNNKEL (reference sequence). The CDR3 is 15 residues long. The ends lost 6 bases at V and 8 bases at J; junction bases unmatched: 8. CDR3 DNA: TGTGCCAGCAGAAATCTAGCGGGAGGGGGGGATGAGCAGTTCTTC. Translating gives CASRNLAGGGDEQFF.

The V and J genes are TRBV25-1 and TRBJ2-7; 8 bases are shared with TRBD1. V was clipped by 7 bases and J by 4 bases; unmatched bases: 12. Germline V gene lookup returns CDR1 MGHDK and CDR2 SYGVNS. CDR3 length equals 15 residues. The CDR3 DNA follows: TGTGCCAGCACTTCGTCGACAGGGGTTCTTTACGAGCAGTACTTC. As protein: CASTSSTGVLYEQYF.

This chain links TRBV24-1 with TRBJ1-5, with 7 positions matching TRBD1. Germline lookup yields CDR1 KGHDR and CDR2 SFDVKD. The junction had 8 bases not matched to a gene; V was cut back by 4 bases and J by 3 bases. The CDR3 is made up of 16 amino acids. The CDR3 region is CATSDPGTASNQPQHF. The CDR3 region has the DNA TGTGCCACCAGTGACCCAGGGACAGCATCCAATCAGCCCCAGCATTTT.

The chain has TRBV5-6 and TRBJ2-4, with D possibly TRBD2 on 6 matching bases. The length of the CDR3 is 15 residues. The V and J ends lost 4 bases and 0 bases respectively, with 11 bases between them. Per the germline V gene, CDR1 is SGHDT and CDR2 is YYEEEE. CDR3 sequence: CASSQMGLAKNIQYF. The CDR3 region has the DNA TGTGCCAGCAGCCAAATGGGACTAGCCAAAAACATTCAGTACTTC.

CDR3 DNA: TGTGCCACCAGTCTTGGGACAGGGGGATTTATTGCAGATACGCAGTATTTT. As protein: CATSLGTGGFIADTQYF. The chain couples TRBV24-1 to TRBJ2-3; 11 bases are a match to TRBD1. The CDR3 is made up of 17 amino acids. Germline V lookup: CDR1 KGHDR, CDR2 SFDVKD. Losses at the gene ends were 6 bases for V and 4 bases for J; bases not matched to a gene: 11.

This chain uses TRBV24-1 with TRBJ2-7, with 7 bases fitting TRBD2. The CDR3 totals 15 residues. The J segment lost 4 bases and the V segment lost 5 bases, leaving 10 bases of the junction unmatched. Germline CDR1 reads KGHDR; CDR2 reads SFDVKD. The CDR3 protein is CATSVGMKRGYEQYV. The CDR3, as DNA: TGTGCCACCAGTGTCGGCATGAAGCGGGGTTACGAGCAGTACGTC.

CDR3 in DNA: TGCAGTGCTAGTGGGAGAACTGAAGCTTTCTTT. Amino acid sequence: CSASGRTEAFF. J is TRBJ1-1 and V is TRBV20-1; D ambiguous. V lost 3 bases and J lost 5, with 7 bases in between. The CDR3 length is 11 residues. Per the germline V gene, CDR1 is DFQATT and CDR2 is SNEGSKA (reference sequence).

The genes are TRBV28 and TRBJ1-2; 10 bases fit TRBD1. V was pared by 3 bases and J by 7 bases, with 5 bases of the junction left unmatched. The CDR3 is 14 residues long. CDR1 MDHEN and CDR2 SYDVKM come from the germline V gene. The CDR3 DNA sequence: TGTGCCAGCAGTTTGACAGGGGGCAGGGGTGGCTACACCTTC. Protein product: CASSLTGGRGGYTF.

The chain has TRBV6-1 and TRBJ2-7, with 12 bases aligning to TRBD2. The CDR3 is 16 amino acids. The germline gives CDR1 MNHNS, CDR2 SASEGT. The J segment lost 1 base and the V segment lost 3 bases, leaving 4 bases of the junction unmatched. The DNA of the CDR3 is TGTGCCAGCAGTGAGACTAGCGGGAGTTCTTCCTACGAGCAGTACTTC. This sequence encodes CASSETSGSSSYEQYF.

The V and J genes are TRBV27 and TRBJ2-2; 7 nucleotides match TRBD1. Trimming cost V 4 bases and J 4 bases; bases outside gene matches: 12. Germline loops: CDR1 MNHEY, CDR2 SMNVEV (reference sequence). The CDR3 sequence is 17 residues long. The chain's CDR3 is CASSSAWTGWGTGELFF. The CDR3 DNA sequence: TGTGCCAGCAGTTCCGCGTGGACAGGATGGGGCACCGGGGAGCTGTTTTTT.

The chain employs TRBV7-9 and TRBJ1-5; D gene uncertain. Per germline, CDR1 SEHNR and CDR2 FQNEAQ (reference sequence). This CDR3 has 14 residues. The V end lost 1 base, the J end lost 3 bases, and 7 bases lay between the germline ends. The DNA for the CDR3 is TGTGCCAGCAGCTTAGTGGGAGACAATCAGCCCCAGCATTTT. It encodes CASSLVGDNQPQHF. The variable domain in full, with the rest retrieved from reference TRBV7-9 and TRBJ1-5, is DTGVSQNPRHKITKRGQNVTFRCDPISEHNRLYWYRQTLGQGPEFLTYFQNEAQLEKSRLLSDRFSAERPKGSFSTLEIQRTEQGDSAMYLCASSLVGDNQPQHFGDGTRLSIL.

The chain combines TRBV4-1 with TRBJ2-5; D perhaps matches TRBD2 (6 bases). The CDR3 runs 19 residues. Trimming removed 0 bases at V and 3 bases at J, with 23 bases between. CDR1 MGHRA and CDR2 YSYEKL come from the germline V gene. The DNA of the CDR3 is TGCGCCAGCAGCCAAGATTTTCCCCTGCTAGCGCTAGGTGAAGAGACCCAGTACTTC. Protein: CASSQDFPLLALGEETQYF.

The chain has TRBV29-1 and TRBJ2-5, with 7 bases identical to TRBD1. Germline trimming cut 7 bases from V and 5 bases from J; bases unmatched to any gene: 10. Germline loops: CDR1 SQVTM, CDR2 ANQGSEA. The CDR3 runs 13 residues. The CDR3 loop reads CSATDRIGETQYF. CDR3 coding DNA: TGCAGCGCGACGGACAGGATCGGGGAGACCCAGTACTTC.

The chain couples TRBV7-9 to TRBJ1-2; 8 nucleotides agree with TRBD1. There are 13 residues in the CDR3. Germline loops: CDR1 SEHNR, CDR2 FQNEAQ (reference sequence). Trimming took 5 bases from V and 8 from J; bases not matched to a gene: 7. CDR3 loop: CASSQDRGYGYTF. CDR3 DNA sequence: TGTGCCAGCAGCCAAGACAGGGGTTACGGCTACACCTTC.

In DNA, the CDR3 is TGTGCCAGCACCGACAGGGGAGCCTATGGCTACACCTTC. Translated, it gives CASTDRGAYGYTF. The V and J genes are TRBV12-3 or TRBV12-4 and TRBJ1-2; 8 nucleotides line up with TRBD1. This CDR3 spans 13 amino acids. V trimming: 7 bases; J trimming: 4 bases; junction bases outside the gene matches: 5.

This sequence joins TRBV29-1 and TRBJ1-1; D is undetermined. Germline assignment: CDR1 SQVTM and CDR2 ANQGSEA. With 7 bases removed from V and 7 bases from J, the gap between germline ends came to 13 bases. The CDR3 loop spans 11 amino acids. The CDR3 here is CSGVDVVEAFF. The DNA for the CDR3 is TGCAGCGGAGTCGATGTCGTTGAAGCTTTCTTT.

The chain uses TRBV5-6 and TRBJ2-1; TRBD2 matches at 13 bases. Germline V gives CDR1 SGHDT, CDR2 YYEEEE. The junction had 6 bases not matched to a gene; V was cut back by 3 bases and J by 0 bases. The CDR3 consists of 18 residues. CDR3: CASSYRTSGSTSYNEQFF. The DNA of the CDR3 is TGTGCCAGCAGCTACAGGACTAGCGGGAGCACCTCCTACAATGAGCAGTTCTTC.

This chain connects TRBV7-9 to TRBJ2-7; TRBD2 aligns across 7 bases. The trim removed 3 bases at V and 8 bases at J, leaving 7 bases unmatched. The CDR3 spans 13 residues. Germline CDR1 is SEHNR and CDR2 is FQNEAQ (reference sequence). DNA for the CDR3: TGTGCCAGCAGCTTGGGGGGGAGAGAGCAGCAGTACGTC. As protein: CASSLGGREQQYV.

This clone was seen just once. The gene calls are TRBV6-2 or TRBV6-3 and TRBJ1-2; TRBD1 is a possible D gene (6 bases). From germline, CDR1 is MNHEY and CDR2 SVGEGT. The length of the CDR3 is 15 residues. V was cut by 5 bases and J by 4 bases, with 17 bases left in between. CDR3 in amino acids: CASSLRGGAGYGYTF. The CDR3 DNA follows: TGTGCCAGCAGTCTCCGAGGGGGGGCAGGCTATGGCTACACCTTC.

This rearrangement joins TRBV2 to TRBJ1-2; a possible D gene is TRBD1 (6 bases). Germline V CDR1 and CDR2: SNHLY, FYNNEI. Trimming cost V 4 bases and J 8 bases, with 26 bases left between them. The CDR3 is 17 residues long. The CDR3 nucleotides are TGTGCCAGCAGTGCGGAGGCTGGGGGCCAACAGGGCCGGGGCTACACCTTC. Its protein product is CASSAEAGGQQGRGYTF. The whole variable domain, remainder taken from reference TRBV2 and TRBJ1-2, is EPEVTQTPSHQVTQMGQEVILRCVPISNHLYFYWYRQILGQKVEFLVSFYNNEISEKSEIFDDQFSVERPDGSNFTLKIRSTKLEDSAMYFCASSAEAGGQQGRGYTFGSGTRLTVV.

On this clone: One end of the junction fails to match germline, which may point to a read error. The CDR3 DNA is TGTGCCAGCAGCTTAAGAGCAACTAATGAAAAGCTGTTTTTT. This gives the protein CASSLRATNEKLFF. The chain couples TRBV13 to TRBJ1-4, with no clear D. The CDR3 contains 14 residues. The germline CDR1 and CDR2 sequences are PRHDT and FYEKMQ (reference sequence). Using reference TRBV13 and TRBJ1-4 for the parts outside the CDR3, the full variable domain is AAGVIQSPRHLIKEKRETATLKCYPIPRHDTVYWYQQGPGQDPQFLISFYEKMQSDKGSIPDRFSAQQFSDYHSELNMSSLELGDSALYFCASSLRATNEKLFFGSGTQLSVL.

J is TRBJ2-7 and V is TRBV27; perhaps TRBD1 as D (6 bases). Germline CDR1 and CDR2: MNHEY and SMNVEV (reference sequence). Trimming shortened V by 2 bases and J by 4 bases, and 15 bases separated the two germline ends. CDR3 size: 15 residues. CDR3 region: CASSLVQGRGYEQYF. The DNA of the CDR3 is TGTGCCAGCAGTTTAGTACAGGGTCGGGGTTACGAGCAGTACTTC.

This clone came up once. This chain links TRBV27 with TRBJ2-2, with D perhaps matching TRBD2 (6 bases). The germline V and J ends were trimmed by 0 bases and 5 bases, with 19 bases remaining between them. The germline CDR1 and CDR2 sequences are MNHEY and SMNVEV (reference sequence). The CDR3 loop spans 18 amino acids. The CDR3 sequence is CASSLSRGRPRGTGELFF. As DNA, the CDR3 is TGTGCCAGCAGTTTATCGCGGGGACGCCCCAGAGGAACCGGGGAGCTGTTTTTT.

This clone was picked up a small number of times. Here the CDR3 reads CASSLVPSRDRANYGYTF. The DNA of the CDR3 is TGTGCCAGCAGCTTAGTTCCGTCGAGGGACAGAGCTAACTATGGCTACACCTTC. V and J are TRBV7-9 and TRBJ1-2; 7 nucleotides match TRBD1. Trimming took 1 base from V and 0 from J; bases not matched to a gene: 11. The CDR3 runs to 18 residues. Germline CDR1 and CDR2: SEHNR and FQNEAQ (reference sequence).

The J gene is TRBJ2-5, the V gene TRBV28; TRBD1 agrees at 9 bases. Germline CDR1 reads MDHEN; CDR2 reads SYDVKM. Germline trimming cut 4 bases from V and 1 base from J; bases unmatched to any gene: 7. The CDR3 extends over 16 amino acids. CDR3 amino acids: CASSSPRDRVQETQYF. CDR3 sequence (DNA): TGTGCCAGCAGTTCGCCGCGGGACAGGGTCCAAGAGACCCAGTACTTC. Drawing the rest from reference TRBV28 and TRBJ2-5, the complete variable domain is DVKVTQSSRYLVKRTGEKVFLECVQDMDHENMFWYRQDPGLGLRLIYFSYDVKMKEKGDIPEGYSVSREKKERFSLILESASTNQTSMYLCASSSPRDRVQETQYFGPGTRLLVL.

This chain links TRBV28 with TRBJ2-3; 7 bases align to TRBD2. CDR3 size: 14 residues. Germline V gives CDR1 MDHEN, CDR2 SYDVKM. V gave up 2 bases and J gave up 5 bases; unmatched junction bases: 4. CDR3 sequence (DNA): TGTGCCAGCAGTTTACGAGGGAGGGTAGATACGCAGTATTTT. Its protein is CASSLRGRVDTQYF.